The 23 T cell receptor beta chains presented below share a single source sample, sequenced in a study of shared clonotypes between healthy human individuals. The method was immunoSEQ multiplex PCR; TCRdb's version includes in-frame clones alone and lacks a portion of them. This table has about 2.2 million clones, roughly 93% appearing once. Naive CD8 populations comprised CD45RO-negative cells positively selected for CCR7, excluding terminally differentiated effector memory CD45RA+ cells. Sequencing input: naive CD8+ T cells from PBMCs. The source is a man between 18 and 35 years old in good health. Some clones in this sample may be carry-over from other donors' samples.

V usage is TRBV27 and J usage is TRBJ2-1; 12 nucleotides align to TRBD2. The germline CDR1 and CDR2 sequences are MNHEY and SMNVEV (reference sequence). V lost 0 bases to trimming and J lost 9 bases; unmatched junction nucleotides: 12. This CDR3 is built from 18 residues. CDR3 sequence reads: CASSLSRRLAGEGSEQFF. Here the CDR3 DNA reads TGTGCCAGCAGTTTATCGCGGAGACTAGCGGGAGAGGGGAGTGAGCAGTTCTTC.

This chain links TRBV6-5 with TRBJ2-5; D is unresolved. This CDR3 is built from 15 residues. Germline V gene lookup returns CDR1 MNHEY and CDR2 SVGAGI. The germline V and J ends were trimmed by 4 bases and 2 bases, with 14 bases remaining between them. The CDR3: CASSSPSRDQETQYF. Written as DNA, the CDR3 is TGTGCCAGCAGTTCCCCTAGTAGGGATCAAGAGACCCAGTACTTC.

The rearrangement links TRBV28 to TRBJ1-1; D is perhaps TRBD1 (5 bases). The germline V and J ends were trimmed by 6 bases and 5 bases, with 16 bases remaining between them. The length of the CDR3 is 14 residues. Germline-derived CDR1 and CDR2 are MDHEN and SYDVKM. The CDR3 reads CASSTGTRGTEAFF. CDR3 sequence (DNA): TGTGCCAGCAGCACCGGGACCCGAGGGACTGAAGCTTTCTTT.

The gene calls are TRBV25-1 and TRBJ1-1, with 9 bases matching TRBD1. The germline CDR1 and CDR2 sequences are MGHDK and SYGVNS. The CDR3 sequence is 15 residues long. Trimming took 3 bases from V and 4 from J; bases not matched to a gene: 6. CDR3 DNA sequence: TGTGCCAGCAGTGACCCGGGACAGGGCTTCACTGAAGCTTTCTTT. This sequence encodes CASSDPGQGFTEAFF.

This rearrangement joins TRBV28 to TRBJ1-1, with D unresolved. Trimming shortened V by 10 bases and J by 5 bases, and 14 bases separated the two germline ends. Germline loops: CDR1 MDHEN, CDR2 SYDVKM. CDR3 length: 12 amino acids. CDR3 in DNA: TGTGCCACGGCGGAACCGGGGACTGAAGCTTTCTTT. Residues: CATAEPGTEAFF.

The CDR3 loop is CASSLSPLTGELFF. CDR3 nucleotide sequence: TGTGCCAGCAGCCTATCCCCCCTCACCGGGGAGCTGTTTTTT. The chain combines TRBV7-9 with TRBJ2-2; no clear D. This CDR3 has 14 amino acids. Trimming took off 5 bases at V and 4 bases at J, with 11 bases between the two ends. In germline, CDR1 is SEHNR, CDR2 FQNEAQ (reference sequence). The full variable domain, completed using reference TRBV7-9 and TRBJ2-2, is DTGVSQNPRHKITKRGQNVTFRCDPISEHNRLYWYRQTLGQGPEFLTYFQNEAQLEKSRLLSDRFSAERPKGSFSTLEIQRTEQGDSAMYLCASSLSPLTGELFFGEGSRLTVL.

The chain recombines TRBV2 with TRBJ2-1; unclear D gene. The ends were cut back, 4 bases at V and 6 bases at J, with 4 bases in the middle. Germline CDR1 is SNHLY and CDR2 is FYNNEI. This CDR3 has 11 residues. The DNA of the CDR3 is TGTGCCAGCAGTGGTAGCAATGAGCAGTTCTTC. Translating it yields CASSGSNEQFF.

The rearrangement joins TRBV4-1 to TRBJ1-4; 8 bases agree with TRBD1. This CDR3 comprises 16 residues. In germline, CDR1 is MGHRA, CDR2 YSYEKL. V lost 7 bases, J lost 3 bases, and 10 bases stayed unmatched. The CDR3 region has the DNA TGCGCCAGCACCATCCGACAGGGGTGGTCTAATGAAAAACTGTTTTTT. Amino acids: CASTIRQGWSNEKLFF.

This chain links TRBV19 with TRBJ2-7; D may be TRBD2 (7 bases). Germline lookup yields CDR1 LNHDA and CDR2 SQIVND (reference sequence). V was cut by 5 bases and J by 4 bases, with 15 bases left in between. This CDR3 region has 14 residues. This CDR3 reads CASSVAGAWYEQYF. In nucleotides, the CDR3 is TGTGCCAGTAGTGTTGCGGGGGCCTGGTACGAGCAGTACTTC.

DNA of the CDR3: TGTGCCAGCAGCGCGGCTCCATTGGGGCGATCCTACAATGAGCAGTTCTTC. It codes for CASSAAPLGRSYNEQFF. The genes are TRBV7-8 and TRBJ2-1, with D maybe TRBD1 (5 bases). V lost 5 bases, J lost 1 base, and 18 bases lay in between. Germline CDR1 SGHVS, CDR2 FQNEAQ. The CDR3 spans 17 residues. The complete variable domain, with remaining parts taken from reference TRBV7-8 and TRBJ2-1, reads GAGVSQSPRYKVAKRGQDVALRCDPISGHVSLFWYQQALGQGPEFLTYFQNEAQLDKSGLPSDRFFAERPEGSVSTLKIQRTQQEDSAVYLCASSAAPLGRSYNEQFFGPGTRLTVL.

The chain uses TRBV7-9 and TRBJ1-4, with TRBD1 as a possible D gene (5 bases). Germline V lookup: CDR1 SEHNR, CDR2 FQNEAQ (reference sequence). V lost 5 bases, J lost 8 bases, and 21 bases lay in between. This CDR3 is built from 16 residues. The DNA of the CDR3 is TGTGCCAGCAGCACCAACGGCGACAGTAGTCAGGAAAAACTGTTTTTT. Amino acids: CASSTNGDSSQEKLFF. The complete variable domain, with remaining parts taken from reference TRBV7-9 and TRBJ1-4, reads DTGVSQNPRHKITKRGQNVTFRCDPISEHNRLYWYRQTLGQGPEFLTYFQNEAQLEKSRLLSDRFSAERPKGSFSTLEIQRTEQGDSAMYLCASSTNGDSSQEKLFFGSGTQLSVL.

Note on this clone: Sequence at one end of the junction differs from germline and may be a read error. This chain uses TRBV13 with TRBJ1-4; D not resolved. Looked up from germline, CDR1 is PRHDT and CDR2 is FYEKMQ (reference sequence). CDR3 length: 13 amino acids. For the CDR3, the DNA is TGTGCCAGCAGCCTAGGGATGAGTGAAAAACTGTTTTTT. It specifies CASSLGMSEKLFF.

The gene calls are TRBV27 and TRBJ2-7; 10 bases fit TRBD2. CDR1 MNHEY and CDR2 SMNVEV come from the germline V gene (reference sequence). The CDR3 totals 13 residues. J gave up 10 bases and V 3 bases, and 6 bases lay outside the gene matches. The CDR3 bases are TGTGCCAGCAGTTTTAGTACTAGCGGGATTCAGTACTTC. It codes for CASSFSTSGIQYF.

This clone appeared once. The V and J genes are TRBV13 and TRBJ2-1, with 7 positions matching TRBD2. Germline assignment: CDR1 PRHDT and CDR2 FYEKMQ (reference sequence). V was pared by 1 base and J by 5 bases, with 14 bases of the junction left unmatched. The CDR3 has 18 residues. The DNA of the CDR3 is TGTGCCAGCAGCTTAGTTTACCCCGCGGGAGATGTCGACAATGAGCAGTTCTTC. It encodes CASSLVYPAGDVDNEQFF.

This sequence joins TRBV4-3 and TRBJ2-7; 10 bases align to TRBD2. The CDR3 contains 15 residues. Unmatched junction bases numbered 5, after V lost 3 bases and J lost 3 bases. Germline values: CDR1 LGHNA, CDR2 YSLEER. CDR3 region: CASSHRLAGRYEQYF. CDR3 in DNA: TGCGCCAGCAGCCACAGACTAGCGGGCCGCTACGAGCAGTACTTC.

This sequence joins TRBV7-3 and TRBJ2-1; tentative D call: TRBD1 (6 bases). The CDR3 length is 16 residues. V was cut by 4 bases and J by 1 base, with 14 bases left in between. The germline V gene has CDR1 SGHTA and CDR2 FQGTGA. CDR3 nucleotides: TGTGCCAGCAGCTCCGCGCTAGGGGGTTCCTACAATGAGCAGTTCTTC. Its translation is CASSSALGGSYNEQFF.

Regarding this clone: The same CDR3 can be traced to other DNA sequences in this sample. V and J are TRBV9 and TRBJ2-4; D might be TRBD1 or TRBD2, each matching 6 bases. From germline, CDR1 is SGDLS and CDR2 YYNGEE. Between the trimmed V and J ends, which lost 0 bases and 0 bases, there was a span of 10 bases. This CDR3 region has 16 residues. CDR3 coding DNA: TGTGCCAGCAGCGTAGGGGGGGCGGTAGCCAAAAACATTCAGTACTTC. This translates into CASSVGGAVAKNIQYF.

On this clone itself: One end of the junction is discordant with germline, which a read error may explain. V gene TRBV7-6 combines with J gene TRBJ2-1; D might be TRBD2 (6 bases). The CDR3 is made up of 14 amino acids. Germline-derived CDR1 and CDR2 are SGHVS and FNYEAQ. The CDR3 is CASSLAPSYNEQFF. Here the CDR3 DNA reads TGTGCCAGCAGCCTAGCGCCTTCCTACAATGAGCAGTTCTTC.

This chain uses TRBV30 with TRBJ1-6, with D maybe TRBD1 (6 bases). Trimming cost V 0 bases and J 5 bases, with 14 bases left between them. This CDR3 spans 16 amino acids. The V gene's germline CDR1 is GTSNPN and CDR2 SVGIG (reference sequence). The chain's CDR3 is CAWSVLIGQHNSPLHF. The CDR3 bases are TGTGCCTGGAGTGTATTAATCGGACAGCATAATTCACCCCTCCACTTT. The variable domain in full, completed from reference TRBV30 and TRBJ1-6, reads SQTIHQWPATLVQPVGSPLSLECTVEGTSNPNLYWYRQAAGRGLQLLFYSVGIGQISSEVPQNLSASRPQDRQFILSSKKLLLSDSGFYLCAWSVLIGQHNSPLHFGNGTRLTVT.

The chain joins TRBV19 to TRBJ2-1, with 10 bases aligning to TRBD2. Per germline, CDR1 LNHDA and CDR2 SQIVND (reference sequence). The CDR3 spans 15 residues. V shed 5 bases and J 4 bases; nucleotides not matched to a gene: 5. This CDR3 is CASSPGLALYNEQFF. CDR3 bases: TGTGCCAGTAGTCCGGGACTAGCGTTGTACAATGAGCAGTTCTTC.

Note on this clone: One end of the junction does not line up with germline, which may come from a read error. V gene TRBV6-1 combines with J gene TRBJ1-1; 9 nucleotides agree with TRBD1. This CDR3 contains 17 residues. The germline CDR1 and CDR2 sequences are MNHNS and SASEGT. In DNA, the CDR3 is TGTGCCATCAGTGACGAAAAGACCGGGACAGGGTTCACTGAAGCTTTCTTT. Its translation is CAISDEKTGTGFTEAFF.

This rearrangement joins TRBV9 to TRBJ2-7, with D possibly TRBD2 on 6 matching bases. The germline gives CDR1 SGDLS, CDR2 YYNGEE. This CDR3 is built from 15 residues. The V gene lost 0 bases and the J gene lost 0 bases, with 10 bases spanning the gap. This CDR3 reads CASSVAGDPSYEQYF. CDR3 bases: TGTGCCAGCAGCGTAGCGGGGGATCCCTCCTACGAGCAGTACTTC.

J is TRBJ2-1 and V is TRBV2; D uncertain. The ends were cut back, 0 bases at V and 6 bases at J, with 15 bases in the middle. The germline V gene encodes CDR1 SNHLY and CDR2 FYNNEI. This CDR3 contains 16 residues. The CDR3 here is CASSEARAPGFNEQFF. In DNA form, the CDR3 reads TGTGCCAGCAGTGAAGCGCGAGCGCCAGGATTCAATGAGCAGTTCTTC.